The clone carrying this T cell receptor beta chain was observed a handful of times. Its antigen is still unknown. This sample stems from a study of beta chain features in type 1 diabetes. Looking at the study overall: In age, gender and cell yields, patients were similar to healthy donors.

Isolated RNA was reverse transcribed in full, so expressed TCRB transcripts were sequenced. The assay was immunoSEQ multiplex PCR, and TCRdb's table has in-frame clones only and misses some. The sample gives about 280,000 clones, approximately 16% of which show up once; approximately 0.015% is in the top ten. Study-level findings and limits: In every one of the four CD4+ subsets, TCRB CDR3s were moderately but significantly shorter in Type 1 diabetes patients.

The TCR comes from a man in his late teens or twenties with type 1 diabetes. The material sequenced was naive CD4+ T cells from blood.

CDR3 sequence (DNA): TGTGCCAGCCGGACAGACAATCAGCCCCAGCATTTT. Its translation: CASRTDNQPQHF. This rearrangement joins TRBV10-3 to TRBJ1-5; D is possibly TRBD1 (6 bases). Germline CDR1 reads ENHRY; CDR2 reads SYGVKD. CDR3 size: 12 residues. The germline V and J ends were trimmed by 10 bases and 3 bases, with 10 bases remaining between them.